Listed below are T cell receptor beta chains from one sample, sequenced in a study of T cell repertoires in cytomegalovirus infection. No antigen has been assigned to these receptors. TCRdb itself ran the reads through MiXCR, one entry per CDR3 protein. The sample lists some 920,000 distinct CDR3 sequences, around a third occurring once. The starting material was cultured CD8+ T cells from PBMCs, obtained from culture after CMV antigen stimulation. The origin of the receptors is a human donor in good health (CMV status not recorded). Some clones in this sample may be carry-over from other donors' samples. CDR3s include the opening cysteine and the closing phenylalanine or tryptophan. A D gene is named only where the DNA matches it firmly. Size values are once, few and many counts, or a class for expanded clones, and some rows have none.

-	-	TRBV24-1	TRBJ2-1	CATSVDYNEQFF	TGTGCCACCAGTGTTGACTACAATGAGCAGTTCTTC
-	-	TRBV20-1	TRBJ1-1	CSASPGGQIKGPEAFF	TGCAGTGCTAGCCCAGGAGGACAGATAAAAGGTCCTGAAGCTTTCTTT
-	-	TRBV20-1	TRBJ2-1	CSARDGLAHAYNEQFF	TGCAGTGCTAGAGATGGTCTAGCCCATGCCTACAATGAGCAGTTCTTC
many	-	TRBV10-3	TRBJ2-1	CAISESDGGLYNEQFF	TGTGCCATCAGTGAGTCCGACGGGGGACTGTACAATGAGCAGTTCTTC
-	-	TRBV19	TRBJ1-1	CASSMEWYTEAFF	TGTGCCAGTAGTATGGAGTGGTACACTGAAGCTTTCTTT
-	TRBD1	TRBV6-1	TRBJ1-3	CASKCDRGSGNTIYF	TGTGCCAGCAAGTGCGACAGGGGCTCTGGAAACACCATATATTTT
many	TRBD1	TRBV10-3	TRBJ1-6	CAISDGQGNSPLHF	TGTGCCATCAGTGATGGACAGGGGAATTCACCCCTCCACTTT
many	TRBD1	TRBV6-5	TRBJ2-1	CASSSWTGGYNEQFF	TGTGCCAGCAGTTCCTGGACAGGAGGCTACAATGAGCAGTTCTTC
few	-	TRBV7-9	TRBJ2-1	CASSPVRYNEQFF	TGTGCCAGCAGCCCAGTCCGGTACAATGAGCAGTTCTTC
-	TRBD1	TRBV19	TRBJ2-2	CASSGQGLRTGELFF	TGTGCCAGTAGTGGACAGGGTTTAAGGACCGGGGAGCTGTTTTTT
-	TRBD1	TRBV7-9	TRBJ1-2	CGIGRGQGHGYTF	TGTGGAATTGGCAGGGGGCAAGGTCATGGCTACACCTTC
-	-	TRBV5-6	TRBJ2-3	CASSLRRARTDTQYF	TGTGCCAGCAGCTTGCGGAGGGCCCGCACAGATACGCAGTATTTT
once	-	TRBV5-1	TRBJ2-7	CASDLGTASHEQYF	TGCGCCAGCGACCTAGGGACGGCCTCCCACGAGCAGTACTTC